Only one count was recorded for the clone carrying this T cell receptor (beta chain). Antigen: not known. Unique molecular identifiers had been added to the TCR beta cDNA libraries. Each CDR3 protein is one row after TCRdb ran MiXCR on the PCR reads. The sample holds hundreds of thousands of distinct CDR3 sequences; around 60% are singletons and the top ten take about 11%. CDR1 and CDR2 from the germline V gene are MGHRA and YSYEKL. Trimming took 3 bases from V and 1 from J; bases not matched to a gene: 4. The CDR3 loop spans 15 amino acids. The sample comes from a study of post-analysis software for immune sequencing data. Across the study: Some patients lacked subtype; others had relapsing-remitting, secondary progressive or progressive-relapsing disease. Study-wide findings and caveats: Multiple sclerosis patients had significantly lower normalized Chao1 diversity than controls. Four to six TRBV segments were more frequent in patients than controls; TRBV5-6, TRBV5-1 and TRBV20-1 belonged to this group.

The clonotype originates from a girl aged 2-10 years with multiple sclerosis. Sequencing used blood. The rearrangement joins TRBV4-1 to TRBJ1-1; TRBD1 matches at 8 bases. DNA of the CDR3: TGCGCCAGCAGCCATCCCGGACAGGGGAACACTGAAGCTTTCTTT. Translating it yields CASSHPGQGNTEAFF.